The present entry profiles one TCR beta chain with its context. Its specificity is not known. The data are from a study of T-cell reconstitution after alpha-beta-depleted transplantation in children. The study's findings and limits: The origin of high day-60 TCRbeta diversity in some patients lay in surviving recipient T cells and thymic progenitors. T cells produced anew were the main source of T-cell counts and diversity one year after transplant. Several hundred expanded graft clones reportedly were the source of alpha-beta T cells about two months after transplant.

Unique molecular identifiers were incorporated during preparation of the TCRbeta library. Using its own MiXCR run on the PCR reads, TCRdb lists one record per CDR3 protein. The data hold some 300,000 distinct CDR3 sequences, with around 7.3% observed a single time. The CDR3 loop spans 17 amino acids. V lost 6 bases and J lost 1; bases outside the gene matches: 13. Germline loops: CDR1 SGHKS, CDR2 YYEKEE (reference sequence). This receptor was obtained from a female patient aged 2 to 10 who had a stem cell transplant for Fanconi anemia, so the T cells may come from the graft donor. The chain has TRBV5-5 and TRBJ2-5; TRBD1 aligns across 9 bases. The specimen comprised peripheral blood, sampled 360 days after TCRalphabeta/CD19-depleted stem cell transplant. The CDR3 region has the DNA TGTGCCAGCAACTATGCTGCTGGGACAGGGTTCCAAGAGACCCAGTACTTC. It codes for CASNYAAGTGFQETQYF.